Described below is a single T cell receptor (beta chain) sequence and its context. The data derive from a study of blood T cell repertoires in COVID-19. Study details: COVID-19 samples, acute and convalescent, were from the United States, Italy and Spain. In each case, the material was cDNA or gDNA derived from T cells, B-cell-depleted T cells, or PBMCs.

This CDR3 contains 14 residues. J was trimmed by 4 bases and V by 4 bases; bases with no gene match: 2. Germline CDR1 is SEHNR and CDR2 is FQNEAQ (reference sequence). As processed by the authors: Reference gene primer amplification yielded estimated nucleated cell counts. Clones were read by immunoSEQ multiplex PCR, and TCRdb kept only the in-frame ones, dropping some. The V and J calls and the clone size are those of that table, but D and trimming were determined from the DNA. The profile covers fewer than 85,000 clones, with 82% appearing a single time and around 4.3% taken by the ten largest. The TCR originated in a woman in her sixties or seventies with acute or convalescent COVID-19. J is TRBJ1-1 and V is TRBV7-9, with 11 nucleotides matching TRBD1. Sequenced input: peripheral blood. The chain's CDR3 is CASSSGTGGTEAFF. The CDR3 DNA reads as TGTGCCAGCAGCTCGGGGACAGGGGGCACTGAAGCTTTCTTT.